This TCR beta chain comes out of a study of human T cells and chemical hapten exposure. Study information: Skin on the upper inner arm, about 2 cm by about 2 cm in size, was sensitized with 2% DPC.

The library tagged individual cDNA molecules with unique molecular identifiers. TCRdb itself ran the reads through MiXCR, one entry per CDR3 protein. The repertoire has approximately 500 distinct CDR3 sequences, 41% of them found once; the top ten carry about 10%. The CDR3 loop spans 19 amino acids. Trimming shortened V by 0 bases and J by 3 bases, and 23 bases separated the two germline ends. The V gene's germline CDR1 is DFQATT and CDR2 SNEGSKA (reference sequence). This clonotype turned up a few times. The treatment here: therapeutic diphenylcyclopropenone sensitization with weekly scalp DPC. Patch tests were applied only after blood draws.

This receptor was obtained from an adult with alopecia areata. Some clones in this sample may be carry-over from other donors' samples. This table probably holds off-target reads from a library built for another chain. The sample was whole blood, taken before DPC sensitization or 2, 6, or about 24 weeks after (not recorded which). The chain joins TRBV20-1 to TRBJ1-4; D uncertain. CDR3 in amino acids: CSAREETAASNPANEKLFF. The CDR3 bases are TGCAGTGCTAGAGAAGAGACGGCTGCTTCTAATCCAGCTAATGAAAAACTGTTTTTT.